This entry lists 9 T cell receptor beta chains sequenced from one sample in a study of blood T cell repertoires in COVID-19. Assay used: immunoSEQ multiplex PCR; TCRdb lists only in-frame clones, some missing. The sample shows some 250,000 clones, more than 75% of them seen only once. Sequences were obtained from peripheral blood. The receptors come from a middle-aged woman who had recovered from COVID-19.

V and J are TRBV4-1 and TRBJ2-3, with TRBD1 identical over 9 bases. The CDR3 runs to 18 residues. J was trimmed by 3 bases and V by 0 bases; bases with no gene match: 10. CDR1 is MGHRA, CDR2 YSYEKL, per germline. This CDR3 reads CASSQDLWNRGPTDTQYF. Here the CDR3 DNA reads TGCGCCAGCAGCCAAGATCTGTGGAACAGGGGGCCGACAGATACGCAGTATTTT.

This chain links TRBV6-5 with TRBJ1-2, with 10 bases aligning to TRBD1. Trimming removed 6 bases from V and 10 bases from J; junction bases left unmatched: 8. Germline values: CDR1 MNHEY, CDR2 SVGAGI. This CDR3 is 13 amino acids long. The CDR3 protein is CASRARGQGFYTF. The CDR3 DNA follows: TGTGCCAGCAGAGCCCGGGGACAGGGGTTCTACACCTTC.

This clone was recorded only once. The V call is TRBV6-7, the J call TRBJ2-1; D uncertain. TRBV6-7 is labeled an ORF, and its function is uncertain. With 2 bases removed from V and 4 bases from J, the gap between germline ends came to 9 bases. CDR3 length: 14 residues. The CDR3 DNA follows: TGTGCCAGCAGTTACCCCGTCCCTTACAATGAGCAGTTCTTC. Translating it yields CASSYPVPYNEQFF.

The rearrangement links TRBV19 to TRBJ2-5; D is unresolved. The CDR3 spans 14 residues. Trimming removed 1 base from V and 0 bases from J, with 6 bases in between. CDR1 and CDR2 from the germline V gene are LNHDA and SQIVND (reference sequence). The CDR3 loop reads CASSIVGYQETQYF. In DNA form, the CDR3 reads TGTGCCAGTAGTATAGTCGGGTACCAAGAGACCCAGTACTTC.

The J gene is TRBJ2-1, the V gene TRBV14; TRBD2 agrees at 8 bases. The CDR3 runs to 17 residues. Germline V gene data show CDR1 as SGHDN and CDR2 as FVKESK. With V trimmed by 4 bases and J by 1 base, 9 bases remained unmatched. The DNA for the CDR3 is TGTGCCAGCAGCCGACTTGGGAGCGGGAGTTCCTACAATGAGCAGTTCTTC. Translating it yields CASSRLGSGSSYNEQFF.

The chain combines TRBV19 with TRBJ2-2; a weak D match, TRBD2 (6 bases). V dropped 7 bases and J dropped 4 bases, with 13 bases sitting between them. The CDR3 is 14 amino acids. The germline V gene has CDR1 LNHDA and CDR2 SQIVND (reference sequence). CDR3 sequence: CASTPLGGTGELFF. The CDR3 nucleotides are TGTGCCAGTACCCCCTTGGGGGGCACCGGGGAGCTGTTTTTT.

This clone was recorded a few times. The chain carries TRBV5-5 and TRBJ2-7, with a weak D call TRBD2 (5 bases). Germline values: CDR1 SGHKS, CDR2 YYEKEE (reference sequence). V was cut by 0 bases and J by 4 bases, with 17 bases left in between. This CDR3 has 16 amino acids. CDR3 nucleotides: TGTGCCAGCAGCTTGGTCCTCGTGGGCCGGGGTTACGAGCAGTACTTC. Its protein product is CASSLVLVGRGYEQYF. The variable domain in full, completed from reference TRBV5-5 and TRBJ2-7, reads DAGVTQSPTHLIKTRGQQVTLRCSPISGHKSVSWYQQVLGQGPQFIFQYYEKEERGRGNFPDRFSARQFPNYSSELNVNALLLGDSALYLCASSLVLVGRGYEQYFGPGTRLTVT.

CDR3 in DNA: TGTGCCAGCACCCCGGGACAGACCTACAATGAGCAGTTCTTC. Translated, it gives CASTPGQTYNEQFF. This chain connects TRBV6-5 to TRBJ2-1; TRBD1 agrees at 7 bases. The CDR3 has 14 residues. V was pared by 7 bases and J by 2 bases, with 5 bases of the junction left unmatched. CDR1 is MNHEY, CDR2 SVGAGI, per germline.

This chain connects TRBV7-2 to TRBJ1-5; TRBD1 might be the D (6 bases). The germline gives CDR1 SGHTA, CDR2 FQGNSA. The CDR3 spans 15 residues. Between the trimmed V and J ends, which lost 3 bases and 6 bases, there was a span of 15 bases. The CDR3 DNA follows: TGTGCCAGCAGCTTGGGTCAGGGGTTAGGTCAGCCCCAGCATTTT. Encoded protein: CASSLGQGLGQPQHF.